This T cell receptor (beta chain) was profiled in a study of blood T cell repertoires in COVID-19. The wider study: Whether acute or convalescent, the COVID-19 samples came from the United States, Italy and Spain. PBMCs, B-cell-depleted T cells, or T cells were the source of the cDNA or gDNA that made up the material.

In the original workflow: Amplification from reference gene primers served as the basis for estimated nucleated cell counts. Generated by immunoSEQ multiplex PCR, the TCRdb table keeps only in-frame clones and is missing some. V and J calls plus clone size are reproduced from that table; the DNA served to infer D and trimming. The sample records 270,000 or so clones, around 82% being singletons. The germline gives CDR1 MGHRA, CDR2 YSYEKL. V lost 1 base and J 5 bases, leaving 12 bases between the germline ends. The CDR3 totals 14 residues. The chain links TRBV4-1 to TRBJ2-7, with no clear D. The sample was peripheral blood. The receptor comes from a human donor in a cohort sampled during active COVID-19. The CDR3 here is CASSQGRFLHEQYF. The CDR3 DNA reads TGCGCCAGCAGCCAAGGGCGGTTTCTCCACGAGCAGTACTTC.